A single T cell receptor (beta chain) is shown here with its context. Its antigen is unidentified. Primers: 60 Vbeta forward and 13 Jbeta reverse. The method was immunoSEQ multiplex PCR; TCRdb's version includes in-frame clones alone and lacks a portion of them. Of about 140,000 clones listed, more than 75% are singletons. At collection, donors were nominally healthy, but unrecorded immune exposures were probable. The data were taken from a study of cytomegalovirus exposure and HLA in healthy donors. Overall study findings and caveats: Several of the most significant clusters appeared, in a later analysis, to be linked to common viral pathogens. The classifier, whose performance was assessed in both the original and validation cohorts, reportedly diagnosed cytomegalovirus status with high specificity and sensitivity. TCR beta chain V- and J-gene trimming was linked, in a later analysis, to a missense variant in DCLRE1C.

The CDR3 runs to 13 residues. Trimming pared 7 bases from V and 2 bases from J, leaving 13 bases between. Germline CDR1 reads SQVTM; CDR2 reads ANQGSEA. The chain joins TRBV29-1 to TRBJ2-3; possible D gene TRBD2, 6 bases. The sequence was collected from a man younger than 30 in good health and CMV-seropositive. The sequencing sample was made of PBMCs. The CDR3 loop reads CSGGLLNTDTQYF. The CDR3 DNA sequence: TGCAGCGGGGGACTCCTCAACACAGATACGCAGTATTTT.